This T cell receptor (beta chain) was documented in a study of monozygotic twins with cystic fibrosis. Study conclusions and caveats: Nucleotide-identical clonotype sharing was significantly higher within monozygotic CF twin pairs than between unrelated CF individuals. J usage was most co-twin-similar in 8 of 16 pairs, V in 13.

Germline CDR1 is SGHVS and CDR2 is FQNEAQ. The V end lost 0 bases, the J end lost 1 base, and 3 bases lay between the germline ends. CDR3 length equals 13 residues. As to this clone: Its target is unknown.

Sequenced by immunoSEQ multiplex PCR; TCRdb stores in-frame clones only, minus some. The table includes about 20,000 clones, about 90% detected once. The chain combines TRBV7-8 with TRBJ1-2, with no clear D. The sequence came from a girl aged 2 to 9 with cystic fibrosis. Input material: blood. CDR3: CASSLALNYGYTF. The CDR3 DNA reads TGTGCCAGCAGCTTAGCACTTAACTATGGCTACACCTTC.